The clone carrying this T cell receptor beta chain rates as medium-sized. Its matching antigen is unknown. The data were taken from a study of T cell repertoires and leukemia-associated antigens. TCRdb recomputed calls from the 5' RACE reads with MiXCR, one row per CDR3 protein. The sample contains 11,000 to 15,000 distinct CDR3 sequences, approximately 42% of which appear only once. This CDR3 is 15 amino acids long. Trimming pared 0 bases from V and 1 base from J, leaving 9 bases between. Germline values: CDR1 LNHNV, CDR2 YYDKDF (reference sequence). The chain recombines TRBV15 with TRBJ1-1; D not certain. This sequence originates from a female donor in good health. Material: CD3+ T cells sorted from blood and cultured. CDR3 sequence (DNA): TGTGCCACCAGCAGAGAGAGACTAACGAACACTGAAGCTTTCTTT. It yields the protein CATSRERLTNTEAFF.